The 13 T cell receptor beta chains below were found in one sample sequenced in a study of T cell responses to AZD1222 COVID-19 vaccine (dated by TCRdb to the early 2020s). The library was produced with the immunoSEQ multiplex PCR assay. TCRdb provides this immuneACCESS table in a form limited to in-frame rearrangements. Some clones are lacking; in checked studies, under half of them reflect an unresolved V gene, and why the rest are absent is not known. The sample yields under 150,000 clones; about nine tenths were counted once. Jointly, the top ten make up roughly 8.9% of the sample. The sample's time point, from its label and the paper: about 28 days (+/-7) after the second vaccine dose. Sequencing used peripheral blood, obtained 28 days after the second AZD1222 dose. The receptors derive from an adult who received the AZD1222 COVID-19 vaccine.

The chain links TRBV7-2 to TRBJ2-5; 8 bases match TRBD1. The CDR3 is made up of 15 amino acids. The germline CDR1 and CDR2 sequences are SGHTA and FQGNSA. Germline trimming cut 2 bases from V and 7 bases from J; bases unmatched to any gene: 9. CDR3 DNA sequence: TGTGCCAGCAGCTTAACGGTGGGACAGGAAGGGACCCAGTACTTC. It specifies CASSLTVGQEGTQYF.

V and J are TRBV5-1 and TRBJ1-1; 8 bases agree with TRBD1. J was trimmed by 5 bases and V by 4 bases; bases with no gene match: 4. The CDR3 is 13 amino acids. The V gene's germline CDR1 is SGHRS and CDR2 YFSETQ. The CDR3 DNA reads as TGCGCCAGCAGCGAGACAGGGGAGACTGAAGCTTTCTTT. Its translation: CASSETGETEAFF.

V and J are TRBV27 and TRBJ2-7; 7 bases align to TRBD1. Germline loops: CDR1 MNHEY, CDR2 SMNVEV (reference sequence). The ends lost 5 bases at V and 5 bases at J; junction bases unmatched: 9. The CDR3 is 14 amino acids. For the CDR3, the DNA is TGTGCCAGCAGTCCAGGACGGGACAGAAACGAGCAGTACTTC. This codes for CASSPGRDRNEQYF.

CDR3 loop: CASSTGQGYIRYTF. The DNA of the CDR3 is TGTGCCAGCAGCACAGGACAGGGTTATATCCGCTACACCTTC. The chain combines TRBV7-9 with TRBJ1-2, with TRBD1 matching over 8 bases. CDR3 length: 14 amino acids. Unmatched junction bases numbered 11, after V lost 5 bases and J lost 9 bases. CDR1 and CDR2 (germline): SEHNR, FQNEAQ (reference sequence).

Comment on this clone: The same CDR3 arises from other DNA sequences in this sample as well. The J gene is TRBJ1-5, the V gene TRBV27, with D uncertain. Germline V gene sequence: CDR1 MNHEY, CDR2 SMNVEV (reference sequence). The V gene lost 6 bases and the J gene lost 5 bases, with 11 bases spanning the gap. This CDR3 comprises 13 residues. CDR3 bases: TGTGCCAGCAGCCTACTTGGGGATCAGCCCCAGCATTTT. This translates into CASSLLGDQPQHF.

The chain uses TRBV30 and TRBJ1-2; D unclear. This CDR3 region has 12 residues. CDR1 is GTSNPN and CDR2 is SVGIG in the germline V gene (reference sequence). Trimming took off 1 base at V and 2 bases at J, with 5 bases between the two ends. CDR3 loop: CAWSGGNYGYTF. As DNA, the CDR3 is TGTGCCTGGAGTGGGGGAAACTATGGCTACACCTTC. Full variable domain (missing parts from reference TRBV30 and TRBJ1-2): SQTIHQWPATLVQPVGSPLSLECTVEGTSNPNLYWYRQAAGRGLQLLFYSVGIGQISSEVPQNLSASRPQDRQFILSSKKLLLSDSGFYLCAWSGGNYGYTFGSGTRLTVV.

There are many counts of this clone. CDR3 protein: CATLGLGTGDEKLFF. DNA of the CDR3: TGTGCCACCTTAGGTTTGGGGACAGGGGACGAAAAACTGTTTTTT. V gene TRBV19 combines with J gene TRBJ1-4; 10 bases match TRBD1. The germline CDR1 and CDR2 sequences are LNHDA and SQIVND (reference sequence). The CDR3 consists of 15 residues. Trimming removed 10 bases from V and 8 bases from J; junction bases left unmatched: 13.

V gene TRBV5-4 combines with J gene TRBJ2-4; 7 nucleotides match TRBD2. This CDR3 region has 16 residues. Germline values: CDR1 SGHNT, CDR2 YYREEE (reference sequence). The J segment lost 4 bases and the V segment lost 3 bases, leaving 10 bases of the junction unmatched. CDR3 region: CASSSSAGTGKNIQYF. The CDR3 nucleotides read TGTGCCAGCAGCTCCTCAGCGGGGACGGGGAAAAACATTCAGTACTTC.

This clone was detected a few times. J is TRBJ1-2 and V is TRBV2; D may be TRBD1 (5 bases). The CDR3 consists of 13 residues. The V end lost 5 bases, the J end lost 4 bases, and 11 bases lay between the germline ends. Germline V lookup: CDR1 SNHLY, CDR2 FYNNEI. This chain's CDR3 is CASSPQVTYGYTF. The CDR3 DNA follows: TGTGCCAGCAGTCCACAGGTGACCTATGGCTACACCTTC.

The V gene is TRBV21-1, the J gene TRBJ2-3; the table assigns TRBD2, which was not confirmed against the DNA. TRBV21-1 is assigned pseudogene status. The CDR3 loop spans 12 amino acids. The CDR3 region is CASTIRGGAQYF. CDR3 nucleotides: TGTGCCAGCACCATCCGAGGCGGCGCGCAGTATTTT.

The chain recombines TRBV30 with TRBJ1-5; possible D gene TRBD1, 6 bases. Germline values: CDR1 GTSNPN, CDR2 SVGIG (reference sequence). CDR3 length: 15 amino acids. Trimming left V 2 bases short and J 3 bases short, with 14 bases between. In nucleotides, the CDR3 is TGTGCCTGGAGTACCGAGACAGGATTCAATCAGCCCCAGCATTTT. Its translation: CAWSTETGFNQPQHF.

This clone was observed once. The rearrangement links TRBV27 to TRBJ1-2; D possibly corresponds to TRBD1 (6 bases). The CDR3 contains 14 residues. From germline, CDR1 is MNHEY and CDR2 SMNVEV (reference sequence). The V end lost 5 bases, the J end lost 0 bases, and 10 bases lay between the germline ends. The CDR3: CASSHRAPNYGYTF. CDR3 sequence (DNA): TGTGCCAGCAGTCACAGGGCCCCTAACTATGGCTACACCTTC.

CDR3 bases: TGTGCCAGCAGTGAGAGAGTTTCACCCCTCCACTTT. The encoded protein is CASSERVSPLHF. The chain employs TRBV2 and TRBJ1-6, with D uncertain. V gave up 3 bases and J gave up 9 bases, with 6 bases separating them. CDR1 and CDR2 from the germline V gene are SNHLY and FYNNEI. The CDR3 sequence is 12 residues long.